The rows below give T cell receptor beta chains drawn from one sample of a study of neurological immune-mediated disorders. TCRdb passed the 5' RACE reads through MiXCR, listing each CDR3 protein once. The table lists tens of thousands of distinct CDR3 sequences, roughly 3.5% of them singletons. Sequenced input: PBMCs. Receptor source: a woman aged 45 to 65 with multiple sclerosis. CDR3s include the opening cysteine and the closing phenylalanine or tryptophan. Fields, in order: J gene, V gene, D gene, clone size, CDR3 protein, CDR3 DNA. A D gene is named only where the DNA matches it firmly. The size field is filled for only some rows; it gives once, few, many or a size class.

TRBJ1-1	TRBV5-1	-	many	CASSLDRPTEAFF	TGCGCCAGCAGCTTGGATAGGCCCACTGAAGCTTTCTTT
TRBJ1-1	TRBV5-6	-	many	CASSLIAGSPEAFF	TGTGCCAGCAGCTTGATCGCAGGGAGTCCTGAAGCTTTCTTT
TRBJ2-3	TRBV5-5	-	many	CASSPLSQTTQYF	TGTGCCAGCAGCCCCCTGAGCCAAACCACGCAGTATTTT
TRBJ2-3	TRBV27	TRBD1	few	CASKMTGSSYTDTQYF	TGTGCCAGCAAGATGACAGGGAGCAGTTATACAGATACGCAGTATTTT
TRBJ2-5	TRBV3-1	TRBD1	many	CASSQNRGRTETQYF	TGTGCCAGCAGCCAAAACAGGGGGCGCACGGAGACCCAGTACTTC
TRBJ1-3	TRBV20-1	TRBD1	many	CSAITGGSGNTIYF	TGCAGTGCCATTACAGGGGGCTCTGGAAACACCATATATTTT
TRBJ2-1	TRBV4-3	TRBD2	many	CASSQEGLAYNEQFF	TGCGCCAGCAGCCAAGAGGGACTAGCTTACAATGAGCAGTTCTTC
TRBJ2-1	TRBV5-5	-	many	CASTRGSYNEQFF	TGTGCCAGCACCAGGGGCTCCTACAATGAGCAGTTCTTC
TRBJ1-2	TRBV6-5	-	many	CASSVQRRSYGYTF	TGTGCCAGCAGTGTTCAGCGGCGGTCATATGGCTACACCTTC
TRBJ2-7	TRBV3-1	-	many	CASSQGAYEQYF	TGTGCCAGCAGCCAAGGGGCCTACGAGCAGTACTTC
TRBJ2-3	TRBV12-3/TRBV12-4	TRBD1	many	CASRKTGLRTDTQYF	TGTGCCAGCAGAAAGACAGGGTTAAGAACAGATACGCAGTATTTT
TRBJ2-5	TRBV5-1	-	many	CASSSGQLETQYF	TGCGCCAGCAGCTCCGGACAGTTAGAGACCCAGTACTTC
TRBJ2-2	TRBV5-6	-	many	CASSLAGIATGELFF	TGTGCCAGCAGCCTGGCCGGGATCGCGACCGGGGAGCTGTTTTTT
TRBJ1-6	TRBV21-1	-	few	CASSKDRGTPCGPLHF	TGTGCCAGCAGCAAAGACCGGGGCACTCCCTGTGGACCCCTCCACTTT
TRBJ2-7	TRBV6-5	-	many	CASSPRGADSYEQYF	TGTGCCAGCAGCCCAAGGGGGGCAGACTCCTACGAGCAGTACTTC
TRBJ2-1	TRBV9	-	many	CASSVGNRLNEQFF	TGTGCCAGCAGCGTTGGAAACAGATTGAATGAGCAGTTCTTC
TRBJ2-3	TRBV12-3/TRBV12-4	-	-	CASTTSGPTSTDTQYF	TGTGCCAGCACAACATCCGGACCGACTAGCACAGATACGCAGTATTTT
TRBJ1-5	TRBV10-3	-	many	CAISDRGEGPQHF	TGTGCCATCAGTGACCGAGGGGAGGGACCCCAGCATTTT
TRBJ2-2	TRBV11-3	-	many	CASSFRSNTGELFF	TGTGCCAGCAGCTTCCGGTCGAACACCGGGGAGCTGTTTTTT
TRBJ2-1	TRBV12-3/TRBV12-4	-	many	CASSGDGAYNEQFF	TGTGCCAGCAGCGGAGACGGTGCCTACAATGAGCAGTTCTTC
TRBJ2-2	TRBV7-3	TRBD2	many	CASSWGLAGYTGELFF	TGTGCCAGCAGCTGGGGACTAGCGGGTTACACCGGGGAGCTGTTTTTT
TRBJ2-5	TRBV2	-	many	CASSQETQYF	TGTGCCAGCAGTCAAGAGACCCAGTACTTC
TRBJ2-7	TRBV20-1	-	many	CSASDRGNEQYF	TGCAGTGCTAGTGATAGGGGGAACGAGCAGTACTTC
TRBJ2-2	TRBV7-9	-	many	CASSLAQSTGELFF	TGTGCCAGCAGCTTAGCGCAGAGCACCGGGGAGCTGTTTTTT
TRBJ2-7	TRBV12-3/TRBV12-4	TRBD2	many	CASIQAGSHEQYF	TGTGCCAGCATCCAAGCGGGGTCCCACGAGCAGTACTTC
TRBJ1-1	TRBV12-3/TRBV12-4	TRBD1	many	CASSLGTGLNTEAFF	TGTGCCAGCAGTCTCGGGACAGGGCTGAACACTGAAGCTTTCTTT